Below, one TCR beta chain is given with its context. Methods used by the authors: Using reference gene primer amplification, nucleated cell counts were estimated. Some clones are missing from TCRdb's copy, which holds only in-frame ones; the method was immunoSEQ multiplex PCR. Clone size and the V and J calls come from that table; the DNA yielded D and trimming. The sample holds around 290,000 clones, roughly 90% seen once. This sample was taken from a study of blood T cell repertoires in COVID-19. Background on the study: The United States, Italy and Spain were the sources of the acute and convalescent COVID-19 samples.

Trimming shortened V by 6 bases and J by 1 base, and 19 bases separated the two germline ends. This CDR3 region has 17 residues. The germline gives CDR1 SNHLY, CDR2 FYNNEI. Recovery meant two consecutive negative NP/OP PCR tests, professional clearance, or resolved symptoms. The sample was PBMCs or T cells enriched from blood (not recorded which). This rearrangement joins TRBV2 to TRBJ1-5, with a weak D call TRBD1 (5 bases). This sequence was found in a woman aged 25 to 39 who had recovered from COVID-19. The CDR3 loop reads CASRSGLLERSNQPQHF. CDR3 nucleotides: TGTGCCAGCAGATCGGGACTCTTGGAACGAAGCAATCAGCCCCAGCATTTT.